Listed here is a single T cell receptor (beta chain). The antigen is unknown. The PCR made use of 60 Vbeta and 13 Jbeta primers. Generated by immunoSEQ multiplex PCR, the TCRdb table keeps only in-frame clones and is missing some. The table records roughly 150,000 clones, 75% to 85% of them present only once. This record comes from a study of cytomegalovirus exposure and HLA in healthy donors. Study-level information: About 180 million T cells yielded approximately 100 million unique TCR beta sequences, as an earlier analysis found. Study-level points and caveats: Some public TCRs appeared in many individuals, while most sequences were rare.

CDR1 and CDR2 (germline): SGHDN, FVKESK. The J segment lost 4 bases and the V segment lost 4 bases, leaving 7 bases of the junction unmatched. The CDR3 spans 15 residues. The rearrangement uses TRBV14 and TRBJ2-4, with 7 positions matching TRBD2. This sequence originates from a girl aged 2 to 9 in good health and CMV-seropositive. The sequencing input was PBMCs. The CDR3 sequence is CASSRGWREKNIQYF. The CDR3 DNA reads as TGTGCCAGCAGCCGGGGGTGGCGGGAGAAAAACATTCAGTACTTC.